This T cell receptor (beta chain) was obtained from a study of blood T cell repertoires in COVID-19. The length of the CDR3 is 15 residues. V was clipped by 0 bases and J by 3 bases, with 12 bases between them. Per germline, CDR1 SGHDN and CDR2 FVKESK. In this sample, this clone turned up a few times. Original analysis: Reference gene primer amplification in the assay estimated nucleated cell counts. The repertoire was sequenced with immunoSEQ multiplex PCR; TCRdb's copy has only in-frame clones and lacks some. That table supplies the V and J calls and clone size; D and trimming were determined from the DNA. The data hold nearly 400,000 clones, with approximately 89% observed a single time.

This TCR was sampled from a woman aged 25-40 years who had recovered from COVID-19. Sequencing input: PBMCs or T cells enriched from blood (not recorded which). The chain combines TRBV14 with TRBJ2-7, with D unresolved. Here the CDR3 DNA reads TGTGCCAGCAGCCAAGATTCCCTACGTTACTACGAGCAGTACTTC. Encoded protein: CASSQDSLRYYEQYF.